The T cell receptor beta chain described here comes from a study of somatic mutations in cytotoxic T cells in rheumatoid arthritis. The healthy control blood donors were around 59% female, with median age approximately 61 years (range about 21-70). Each population, CD4+ and CD8+ cells, was isolated by positive magnetic bead selection and checked for purity by flow cytometry. With regard to this clone: Its antigen is unidentified.

The germline CDR1 and CDR2 sequences are SGDLS and YYNGEE. Trimming removed 3 bases from V and 1 base from J, with 7 bases in between. There are 13 residues in the CDR3. Points from the study as a whole: Reported slight underrepresentation of TRBV07 in rheumatoid arthritis patients was not subjected to multiple-comparison adjustment. For rheumatoid arthritis patients, CD8+ clonality increased with age, whereas it did not in healthy controls.

Sequencing used immunoSEQ multiplex PCR; TCRdb keeps in-frame clones, though not all of them. The table includes 6,500 to 10,000 clones, 70% to 85% detected once. The chain recombines TRBV9 with TRBJ1-1; a possible D gene is TRBD1 (5 bases). Sequenced sample: CD8+ T cells sorted from blood. The sequence was collected from a woman aged 45-60 years in good health. Written as DNA, the CDR3 is TGTGCCAGCAGCGCTGGACAGAACACTGAAGCTTTCTTT. Translation gives CASSAGQNTEAFF.